The 15 T cell receptor beta chains in this list originate from one sample, sequenced in a study of control samples from healthy donors and cancer patients. The protocol was immunoSEQ multiplex PCR, while the TCRdb copy is restricted to in-frame clones and leaves out a portion. The table shows 170,000 or so clones, with 85% to 95% occurring only once. The material sequenced was blood. These receptors were taken from a woman aged 18-30 years in good health.

The V call is TRBV5-4, the J call TRBJ2-5, with a possible D match to TRBD1 (6 bases). V lost 0 bases to trimming and J lost 5 bases, with 14 bases between them. The CDR3 sequence is 15 residues long. Looked up from germline, CDR1 is SGHNT and CDR2 is YYREEE (reference sequence). This chain's CDR3 is CASSLVNRVGETQYF. The CDR3 DNA follows: TGTGCCAGCAGCTTGGTGAACAGGGTAGGGGAGACCCAGTACTTC.

The chain couples TRBV12-3 or TRBV12-4 to TRBJ1-5, with no clear D. The CDR3 consists of 13 residues. V was clipped by 3 bases and J by 11 bases, with 14 bases between them. CDR3 sequence (DNA): TGTGCCAGCAGTTTCAACAGACTAGAGGCCCAGCATTTT. As protein: CASSFNRLEAQHF.

CDR3 in amino acids: CASSPPGLGYGYTF. The DNA for the CDR3 is TGTGCCAGCAGCCCGCCAGGGTTAGGCTATGGCTACACCTTC. The rearrangement uses TRBV14 and TRBJ1-2; D is possibly TRBD1 (5 bases). V was clipped by 4 bases and J by 4 bases, with 13 bases between them. Per germline, CDR1 SGHDN and CDR2 FVKESK. The CDR3 totals 14 residues. Drawing the rest from reference TRBV14 and TRBJ1-2, the complete variable domain is EAGVTQFPSHSVIEKGQTVTLRCDPISGHDNLYWYRRVMGKEIKFLLHFVKESKQDESGMPNNRFLAERTGGTYSTLKVQPAELEDSGVYFCASSPPGLGYGYTFGSGTRLTVV.

The chain links TRBV3-1 (or the pseudogene TRBV3-2) to TRBJ2-7; 7 bases align to TRBD1. The J segment lost 0 bases and the V segment lost 4 bases, leaving 6 bases of the junction unmatched. CDR3 length: 15 amino acids. Germline CDR1 LGHDT, CDR2 YNNKEL (reference sequence). The CDR3 region has the DNA TGTGCCAGCAGCCGCTCAGGGGGTTCCTCCTACGAGCAGTACTTC. This encodes CASSRSGGSSYEQYF.

CDR3 nucleotide sequence: TGTGCCAGCACGTGGGGCGAGCAGTACTTC. Amino acids: CASTWGEQYF. V is TRBV2 and J is TRBJ2-7; no clear D gene. Germline-derived CDR1 and CDR2 are SNHLY and FYNNEI. The CDR3 has 10 residues. With 7 bases removed from V and 6 bases from J, the gap between germline ends came to 7 bases.

V is TRBV5-4 and J is TRBJ2-2; 9 nucleotides align to TRBD1. CDR1 is SGHNT, CDR2 YYREEE, per germline (reference sequence). The V and J ends lost 4 bases and 2 bases, in that order; junction bases with no gene match: 12. The CDR3 is made up of 18 amino acids. The CDR3 reads CASSPGTGLSPNTGELFF. CDR3 in DNA: TGTGCCAGCAGCCCAGGGACAGGGCTCAGCCCCAACACCGGGGAGCTGTTTTTT.

The chain carries TRBV7-2 and TRBJ1-1, with D unresolved. Germline assignment: CDR1 SGHTA and CDR2 FQGNSA. This CDR3 contains 16 residues. The germline V and J ends were trimmed by 5 bases and 0 bases, with 16 bases remaining between them. CDR3 region: CASSQNSGFMNTEAFF. The CDR3, as DNA: TGTGCCAGCAGCCAGAATTCGGGGTTTATGAACACTGAAGCTTTCTTT.

The V and J genes are TRBV5-6 and TRBJ2-1; TRBD1 aligns across 10 bases. The CDR3 extends over 15 amino acids. CDR1 and CDR2 from the germline V gene are SGHDT and YYEEEE. V gave up 3 bases and J gave up 12 bases; unmatched junction bases: 12. The CDR3 spells CASSWTGTGDLGQFF. For the CDR3, the DNA is TGTGCCAGCAGCTGGACCGGGACAGGGGATCTAGGGCAGTTCTTC.

V is TRBV6-2 or TRBV6-3 and J is TRBJ2-7, with a tentative D call TRBD1 (6 bases). Germline CDR1 is MNHEY and CDR2 is SVGEGT. CDR3 length: 15 amino acids. Deletions cut 0 bases from V and 2 bases from J, with 11 bases between. The CDR3 coding sequence is TGTGCCAGCAGTTACTCCTGGACAGATACCTACGAGCAGTACTTC. It yields the protein CASSYSWTDTYEQYF.

The rearrangement links TRBV19 to TRBJ1-5; 10 bases match TRBD1. Trimming removed 3 bases from V and 0 bases from J; junction bases left unmatched: 5. Per germline, CDR1 LNHDA and CDR2 SQIVND (reference sequence). The CDR3 length is 17 residues. The CDR3 region is CASSMTGGHYSNQPQHF. For the CDR3, the DNA is TGTGCCAGTAGTATGACAGGGGGCCATTATAGCAATCAGCCCCAGCATTTT.

The gene calls are TRBV3-1 (or the pseudogene TRBV3-2) and TRBJ2-1, with 10 bases lining up with TRBD2. V was pared by 1 base and J by 7 bases, with 16 bases of the junction left unmatched. Germline CDR1 is LGHDT and CDR2 is YNNKEL (reference sequence). This CDR3 comprises 19 residues. CDR3 coding DNA: TGTGCCAGCAGCCAAGCCCATGACGTAGCGGGAGGAGTTGTAAATGAGCAGTTCTTC. Its protein is CASSQAHDVAGGVVNEQFF.

The CDR3 DNA is TGTGCCAGCAGTGTCGGGACAGCCCTTGGGCACTTTAATTCACCCCTCCACTTT. Translation: CASSVGTALGHFNSPLHF. The rearrangement joins TRBV27 to TRBJ1-6; 7 bases line up with TRBD1. Germline assignment: CDR1 MNHEY and CDR2 SMNVEV (reference sequence). The CDR3 is made up of 18 amino acids. The V segment lost 5 bases and the J segment 6 bases; nucleotides outside the gene matches: 16.

The count of this clone is one. The chain is built from TRBV23-1 and TRBJ2-2, with D tentatively TRBD1 (6 bases). TRBV23-1 is noted as an ORF with a role that remains uncertain. Deletions cut 1 base from V and 4 bases from J, with 13 bases between. The CDR3 totals 16 residues. The CDR3 sequence is CASSQFGGAGTGELFF. The CDR3 DNA sequence: TGCGCCAGCAGTCAATTTGGGGGCGCGGGCACCGGGGAGCTGTTTTTT.

This chain connects TRBV6-2 or TRBV6-3 to TRBJ2-3; no firm D call. This CDR3 is built from 14 residues. Germline-derived CDR1 and CDR2 are MNHEY and SVGEGT. Trimming removed 1 base from V and 2 bases from J, with 7 bases in between. The CDR3 DNA follows: TGTGCCAGCAGTTACTACCCGTACACAGATACGCAGTATTTT. This codes for CASSYYPYTDTQYF.

The rearrangement uses TRBV27 and TRBJ2-3; TRBD1 or TRBD2 may be the D gene (5 bases each). The ends were cut back, 2 bases at V and 4 bases at J, with 7 bases in the middle. Germline V gene lookup returns CDR1 MNHEY and CDR2 SMNVEV (reference sequence). The CDR3 length is 13 residues. CDR3 nucleotide sequence: TGTGCCAGCAGTTTAAGAGGGGCAGATACGCAGTATTTT. Its protein is CASSLRGADTQYF.